The 15 T cell receptor beta chains below come from one sample, sequenced in a study of OX40 agonist ivuxolimab in advanced cancers. Generated by immunoSEQ multiplex PCR, the TCRdb table keeps only in-frame clones and is missing some. The data show 72,000 or so clones, about 80% seen once. This sample comprised CD4+ or CD8+ T cells sorted from blood, obtained in a trial of the OX40 agonist ivuxolimab. The receptors shown here come from an adult with an advanced solid tumor such as melanoma, head and neck, liver or kidney cancer.

The chain has TRBV7-9 and TRBJ1-2, with 10 bases fitting TRBD1. The ends lost 5 bases at V and 0 bases at J; junction bases unmatched: 9. The CDR3 length is 17 residues. Per the germline V gene, CDR1 is SEHNR and CDR2 is FQNEAQ (reference sequence). The CDR3 region has the DNA TGTGCCAGCAGCCCCGGGGACAGGGGCCTGGCTAACTATGGCTACACCTTC. Its translation: CASSPGDRGLANYGYTF.

This chain links TRBV7-9 with TRBJ1-3, with D possibly TRBD1 on 6 matching bases. CDR1 is SEHNR, CDR2 FQNEAQ, per germline (reference sequence). The CDR3 covers 17 residues. Trimming stripped 3 bases from V and 0 bases from J, with 15 bases between. CDR3 in DNA: TGTGCCAGCAGCTTTGCAGGGGACGGGTTCTCTGGAAACACCATATATTTT. Translating it yields CASSFAGDGFSGNTIYF.

V usage is TRBV7-2 and J usage is TRBJ2-1; 11 bases are a match to TRBD2. This CDR3 is built from 16 residues. V shed 5 bases, J shed 6 bases, and the junction held 9 bases outside the gene matches. The V gene's germline CDR1 is SGHTA and CDR2 FQGNSA. CDR3 bases: TGTGCCAGCAGCCCGAATCACGGACTAGCGGGCAATGAGCAGTTCTTC. Residues: CASSPNHGLAGNEQFF. Full variable domain (missing parts from reference TRBV7-2 and TRBJ2-1): GAGVSQSPSNKVTEKGKDVELRCDPISGHTALYWYRQSLGQGLEFLIYFQGNSAPDKSGLPSDRFSAERTGGSVSTLTIQRTQQEDSAVYLCASSPNHGLAGNEQFFGPGTRLTVL.

The V call is TRBV14, the J call TRBJ2-1; D is undetermined. The V and J ends lost 1 base and 5 bases respectively, with 15 bases between them. The CDR3 has 16 amino acids. Germline V gene sequence: CDR1 SGHDN, CDR2 FVKESK. The chain's CDR3 is CASSQADGKSNNEQFF. DNA for the CDR3: TGTGCCAGCAGCCAAGCGGATGGGAAGTCCAACAATGAGCAGTTCTTC.

The V gene is TRBV7-2, the J gene TRBJ2-5; 8 positions match TRBD1. V gave up 1 base and J gave up 1 base; unmatched junction bases: 5. CDR1 and CDR2 from the germline V gene are SGHTA and FQGNSA. This CDR3 spans 16 amino acids. CDR3 protein: CASSLVGTGGQETQYF. The DNA for the CDR3 is TGTGCCAGCAGCTTAGTCGGGACAGGTGGCCAAGAGACCCAGTACTTC.

The chain employs TRBV7-2 and TRBJ1-5; D ambiguous. Germline lookup yields CDR1 SGHTA and CDR2 FQGNSA. V gave up 5 bases and J gave up 3 bases, with 8 bases separating them. CDR3 length equals 13 residues. Here the CDR3 reads CASSPRTNQPQHF. DNA of the CDR3: TGTGCCAGCAGCCCTAGGACCAATCAGCCCCAGCATTTT.

This rearrangement joins TRBV7-9 to TRBJ1-6; D remains ambiguous. The CDR3 contains 13 residues. The germline V gene has CDR1 SEHNR and CDR2 FQNEAQ (reference sequence). V lost 2 bases and J 7 bases, leaving 6 bases between the germline ends. CDR3 bases: TGTGCCAGCAGCTTACCCATAAATTCACCCCTCCACTTT. Its protein product is CASSLPINSPLHF.

The chain combines TRBV7-8 with TRBJ1-5, with 8 bases that match TRBD1. J was trimmed by 2 bases and V by 2 bases; bases with no gene match: 14. Germline CDR1 reads SGHVS; CDR2 reads FQNEAQ. The CDR3 covers 19 residues. This chain's CDR3 is CASSLFSAQGAGGNQPQHF. CDR3 in DNA: TGTGCCAGCAGCTTATTTTCTGCGCAGGGGGCAGGGGGCAATCAGCCCCAGCATTTT. The full variable domain, rest sourced from reference TRBV7-8 and TRBJ1-5, is GAGVSQSPRYKVAKRGQDVALRCDPISGHVSLFWYQQALGQGPEFLTYFQNEAQLDKSGLPSDRFFAERPEGSVSTLKIQRTQQEDSAVYLCASSLFSAQGAGGNQPQHFGDGTRLSIL.

This clone was detected a few times. V usage is TRBV11-2 and J usage is TRBJ2-6; TRBD1 matches 11 bases. The CDR3 is 17 amino acids. Germline CDR1 reads SGHAT; CDR2 reads FQNNGV. With V trimmed by 5 bases and J by 5 bases, 8 bases remained unmatched. The CDR3 here is CASSLAGQGERANVLTF. In nucleotides, the CDR3 is TGTGCCAGCAGCCTCGCGGGACAGGGGGAGAGGGCCAACGTCCTGACTTTC. Drawing the rest from reference TRBV11-2 and TRBJ2-6, the complete variable domain is EAGVAQSPRYKIIEKRQSVAFWCNPISGHATLYWYQQILGQGPKLLIQFQNNGVVDDSQLPKDRFSAERLKGVDSTLKIQPAKLEDSAVYLCASSLAGQGERANVLTFGAGSRLTVL.

This sequence joins TRBV5-1 and TRBJ2-2; 8 nucleotides agree with TRBD1. The germline V gene encodes CDR1 SGHRS and CDR2 YFSETQ. This CDR3 contains 15 residues. The J segment lost 7 bases and the V segment lost 6 bases, leaving 11 bases of the junction unmatched. The CDR3 DNA is TGCGCCAGCAAAGAAATGGACAGGGAAAACGGGGAGCTGTTTTTT. Protein sequence: CASKEMDRENGELFF.

This sequence joins TRBV19 and TRBJ1-2, with 7 bases fitting TRBD1. The CDR3 covers 16 residues. Germline CDR1 and CDR2: LNHDA and SQIVND (reference sequence). The V gene end was trimmed by 4 bases and the J gene end by 0 bases; junction bases not matched to a gene: 8. The CDR3 is CASSTFRQGANYGYTF. CDR3 nucleotides: TGTGCCAGTAGTACCTTCAGACAGGGAGCTAACTATGGCTACACCTTC.

The chain has TRBV2 and TRBJ2-2, with TRBD1 matching over 8 bases. The CDR3 is 17 amino acids. Trimming cost V 6 bases and J 0 bases; bases outside gene matches: 9. Germline assignment: CDR1 SNHLY and CDR2 FYNNEI. CDR3: CASSGQGLSPNTGELFF. For the CDR3, the DNA is TGTGCCAGCAGCGGACAGGGACTTTCACCGAACACCGGGGAGCTGTTTTTT.

The V gene is TRBV7-2, the J gene TRBJ2-3; D is uncertain. The V and J ends lost 1 base and 0 bases respectively, with 11 bases between them. The germline V gene encodes CDR1 SGHTA and CDR2 FQGNSA. The CDR3 has 16 residues. CDR3: CASSLDRQRSTDTQYF. In DNA form, the CDR3 reads TGTGCCAGCAGCTTAGATAGACAACGTAGCACAGATACGCAGTATTTT.

The rearrangement joins TRBV10-3 to TRBJ2-7; the D gene is possibly TRBD2 (5 bases). The germline V and J ends were trimmed by 6 bases and 1 base, with 13 bases remaining between them. The CDR3 runs 14 residues. Germline lookup yields CDR1 ENHRY and CDR2 SYGVKD. The CDR3 sequence: CAISGTGSSYEQYF. The CDR3 nucleotides read TGTGCCATCAGCGGAACGGGATCGTCCTACGAGCAGTACTTC.

This sequence joins TRBV18 and TRBJ1-1; D is perhaps TRBD1 (5 bases). CDR1 is KGHSH and CDR2 is LQKENI in the germline V gene. The CDR3 extends over 14 amino acids. V was trimmed by 0 bases and J by 4 bases, leaving 9 bases between them. This CDR3 reads CASSPPGASTEAFF. CDR3 in DNA: TGTGCCAGCTCACCACCAGGGGCAAGCACTGAAGCTTTCTTT.